The T cell receptor beta chain described here comes from a study of cytomegalovirus exposure and HLA in healthy donors. The CDR3 length is 16 residues. Germline loops: CDR1 SEHNR, CDR2 FQNEAQ (reference sequence). Regarding this clone: An end of the junction differs from the germline gene, which may be a read error.

The PCR had 60 Vbeta and 13 Jbeta primers. This table comes from immunoSEQ multiplex PCR, and its TCRdb copy is limited to in-frame clones, with some not included. The table includes under 250,000 clones, almost 85% detected once. This receptor was taken from a woman in her forties or fifties in good health and CMV-seronegative. The sequencing sample was made of PBMCs. The chain couples TRBV7-9 to TRBJ2-1; TRBD1 matches 7 bases. CDR3 protein: CSSSPSGTGAHNEQFF. The CDR3 nucleotides are TGTTCCAGCAGCCCTAGTGGAACAGGGGCCCACAATGAGCAGTTCTTC.